This T cell receptor beta chain derives from a study of monozygotic twins with inflammatory bowel disease. Total RNA, at roughly 3.5 ug, went into every TCR library. After re-calling the 5' RACE reads, TCRdb lists one entry per CDR3 protein, DNA absent. The listing contains tens of thousands of distinct CDR3 sequences. Germline lookup yields CDR1 LNHDA and CDR2 SQIVND (reference sequence). The CDR3 has 14 amino acids. The rearrangement links TRBV19 to TRBJ1-5. The sample consisted of blood. This sequence was found in a human donor with ulcerative colitis or Crohn's disease, or a healthy co-twin of an affected twin (not recorded which). The CDR3 is CASTPVGDGQPQHF.